This T cell receptor beta chain was sequenced in a study of beta chain features in type 1 diabetes. Whole-study findings and limits: Any HLA type influence on TCRB rearrangement was left unresolved here.

Averaging approximately 120 mL, one heparinised blood draw came from each individual donor. Central memory, naive, regulatory and stem cell-like memory CD4+ cells were sorted by CD45RO/CCR7/CD25/CD127/CD95/CD27. Sequencing targeted expressed TCRB transcripts, as all isolated RNA had been reverse transcribed. Profiling relied on immunoSEQ multiplex PCR, and the TCRdb table lists in-frame clones only, not all of them. Of hundreds of thousands of clones in the sample, 11% were seen once. Germline-derived CDR1 and CDR2 are MNHEY and SMNVEV (reference sequence). V was trimmed by 5 bases and J by 5 bases, leaving 21 bases between them. CDR3 length: 16 amino acids. Only a few counts were recorded for this clone. As yet, its antigen is unknown.

Material for sequencing was naive CD4+ T cells from blood. The receptor was derived from a woman aged 25 to 45 in good health. The chain combines TRBV27 with TRBJ1-1; D is perhaps TRBD1 (6 bases). CDR3 sequence reads: CASSPVDEQGWTEAFF. For the CDR3, the DNA is TGTGCCAGCAGTCCAGTCGACGAACAGGGTTGGACTGAAGCTTTCTTT.